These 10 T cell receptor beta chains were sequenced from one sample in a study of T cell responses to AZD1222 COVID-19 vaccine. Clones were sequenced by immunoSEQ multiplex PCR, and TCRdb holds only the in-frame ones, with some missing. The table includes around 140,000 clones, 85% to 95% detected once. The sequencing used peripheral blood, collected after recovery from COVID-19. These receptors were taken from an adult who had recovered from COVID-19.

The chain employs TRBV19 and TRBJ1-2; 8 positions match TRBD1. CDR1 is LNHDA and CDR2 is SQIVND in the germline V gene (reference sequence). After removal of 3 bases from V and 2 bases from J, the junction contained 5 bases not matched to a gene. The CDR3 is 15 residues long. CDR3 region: CASSIVGTGNYGYTF. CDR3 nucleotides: TGTGCCAGTAGTATCGTTGGGACAGGCAACTATGGCTACACCTTC.

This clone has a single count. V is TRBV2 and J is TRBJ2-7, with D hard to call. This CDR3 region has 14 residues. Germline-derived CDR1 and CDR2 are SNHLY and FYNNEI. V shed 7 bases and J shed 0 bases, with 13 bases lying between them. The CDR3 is CASKRDLSSYEQYF. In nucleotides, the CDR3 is TGTGCCAGCAAGCGCGACTTGAGCTCCTACGAGCAGTACTTC. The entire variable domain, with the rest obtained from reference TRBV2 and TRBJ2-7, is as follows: EPEVTQTPSHQVTQMGQEVILRCVPISNHLYFYWYRQILGQKVEFLVSFYNNEISEKSEIFDDQFSVERPDGSNFTLKIRSTKLEDSAMYFCASKRDLSSYEQYFGPGTRLTVT.

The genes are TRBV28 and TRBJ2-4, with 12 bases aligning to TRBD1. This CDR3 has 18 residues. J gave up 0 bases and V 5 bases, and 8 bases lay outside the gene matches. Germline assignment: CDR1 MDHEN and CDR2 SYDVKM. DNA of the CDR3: TGTGCCAGCAGTATGGGACAGGGGGCGAAGTTAGCCAAAAACATTCAGTACTTC. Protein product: CASSMGQGAKLAKNIQYF.

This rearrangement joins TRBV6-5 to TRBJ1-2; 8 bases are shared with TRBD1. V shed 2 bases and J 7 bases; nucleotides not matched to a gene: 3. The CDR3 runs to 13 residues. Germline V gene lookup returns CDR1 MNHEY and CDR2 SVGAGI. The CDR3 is CASSYRQGFGYTF. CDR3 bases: TGTGCCAGCAGTTACCGACAGGGGTTTGGCTACACCTTC.

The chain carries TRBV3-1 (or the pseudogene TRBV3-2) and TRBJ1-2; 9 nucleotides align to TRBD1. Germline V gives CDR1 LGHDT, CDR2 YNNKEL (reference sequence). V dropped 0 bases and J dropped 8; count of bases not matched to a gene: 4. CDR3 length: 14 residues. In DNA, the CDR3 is TGTGCCAGCAGCCAAGAGGGGACAGGGCACGGCTACACCTTC. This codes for CASSQEGTGHGYTF.

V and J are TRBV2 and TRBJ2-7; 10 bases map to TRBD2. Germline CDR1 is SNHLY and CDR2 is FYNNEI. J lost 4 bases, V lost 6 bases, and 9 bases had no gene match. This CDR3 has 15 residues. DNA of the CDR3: TGTGCCAGCAGGACCCTAGCGGGAGCTGTTTACGAGCAGTACTTC. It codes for CASRTLAGAVYEQYF. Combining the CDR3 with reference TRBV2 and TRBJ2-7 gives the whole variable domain EPEVTQTPSHQVTQMGQEVILRCVPISNHLYFYWYRQILGQKVEFLVSFYNNEISEKSEIFDDQFSVERPDGSNFTLKIRSTKLEDSAMYFCASRTLAGAVYEQYFGPGTRLTVT.

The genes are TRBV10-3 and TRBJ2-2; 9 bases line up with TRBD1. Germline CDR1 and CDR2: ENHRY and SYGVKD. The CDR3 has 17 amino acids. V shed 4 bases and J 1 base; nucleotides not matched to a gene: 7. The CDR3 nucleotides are TGTGCCATCAGTGGATGGGGACAGGGAAGGAACACCGGGGAGCTGTTTTTT. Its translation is CAISGWGQGRNTGELFF.

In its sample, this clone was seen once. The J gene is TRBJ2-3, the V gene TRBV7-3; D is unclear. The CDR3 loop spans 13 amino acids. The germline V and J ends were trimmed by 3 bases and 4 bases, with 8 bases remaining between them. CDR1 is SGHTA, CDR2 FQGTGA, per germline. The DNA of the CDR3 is TGTGCCAGCAGCTTTGGGAACGCAGATACGCAGTATTTT. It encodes CASSFGNADTQYF.

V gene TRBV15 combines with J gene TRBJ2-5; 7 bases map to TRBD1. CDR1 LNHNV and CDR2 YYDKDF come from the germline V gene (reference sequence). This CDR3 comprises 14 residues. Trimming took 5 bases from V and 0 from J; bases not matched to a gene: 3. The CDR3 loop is CATSHRGNQETQYF. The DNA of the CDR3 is TGTGCCACCAGCCACAGGGGCAACCAAGAGACCCAGTACTTC. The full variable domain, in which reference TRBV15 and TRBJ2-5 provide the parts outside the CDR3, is DAMVIQNPRYQVTQFGKPVTLSCSQTLNHNVMYWYQQKSSQAPKLLFHYYDKDFNNEADTPDNFQSRRPNTSFCFLDIRSPGLGDTAMYLCATSHRGNQETQYFGPGTRLLVL.

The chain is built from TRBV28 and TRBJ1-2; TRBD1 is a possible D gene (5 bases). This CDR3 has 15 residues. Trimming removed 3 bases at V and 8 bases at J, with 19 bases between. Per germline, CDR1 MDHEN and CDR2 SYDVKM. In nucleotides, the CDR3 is TGTGCCAGCAGTTTTCCCCTAGGGGTACGAGAAGGCTACACCTTC. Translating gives CASSFPLGVREGYTF.